A single sample gave rise to the 28 T cell receptor beta chains below, sequenced in a study of technical replicates of blood from a few donors. The method was immunoSEQ multiplex PCR; TCRdb's version includes in-frame clones alone and lacks a portion of them. The repertoire holds under 85,000 clones, with approximately 94% as singletons. Sequences were obtained from T cells isolated from PBMCs. Receptors originate from a human donor in good health.

V is TRBV2 and J is TRBJ2-2; 7 nucleotides match TRBD2. The V and J ends lost 3 bases and 5 bases, in that order; junction bases with no gene match: 33. Per the germline V gene, CDR1 is SNHLY and CDR2 is FYNNEI. This CDR3 has 24 residues. The CDR3 protein is CASSERFTPLPAATSWWGTGELFF. For the CDR3, the DNA is TGTGCCAGCAGTGAGCGGTTTACCCCGCTCCCGGCAGCGACTAGCTGGTGGGGAACCGGGGAGCTGTTTTTT.

The V and J genes are TRBV9 and TRBJ1-2; 7 nucleotides align to TRBD1. The CDR3 spans 14 residues. From germline, CDR1 is SGDLS and CDR2 YYNGEE. Trimming took 3 bases from V and 8 from J; bases not matched to a gene: 10. This CDR3 reads CASSGMTGLGGYTF. As DNA, the CDR3 is TGTGCCAGCAGCGGGATGACAGGGCTAGGAGGCTACACCTTC.

This clone was observed a single time. The J gene is TRBJ2-7, the V gene TRBV13; 7 positions match TRBD1. Trimming took 1 base from V and 3 from J; bases not matched to a gene: 3. Germline CDR1 reads PRHDT; CDR2 reads FYEKMQ (reference sequence). The CDR3 loop spans 14 amino acids. CDR3: CASSLAGGNYEQYF. DNA of the CDR3: TGTGCCAGCAGCTTAGCAGGGGGTAACTACGAGCAGTACTTC.

The chain recombines TRBV11-2 with TRBJ2-7; TRBD1 agrees at 9 bases. The germline V gene encodes CDR1 SGHAT and CDR2 FQNNGV. V was pared by 4 bases and J by 9 bases, with 4 bases of the junction left unmatched. The CDR3 sequence is 12 residues long. The CDR3 spells CASSWDRAAQYF. CDR3 sequence (DNA): TGTGCCAGCAGCTGGGACAGGGCAGCGCAGTACTTC.

DNA of the CDR3: TGCGCCAGCAGTGAGTTCACCTCCGGGACAGGGGCTGACGAGCAGTACTTC. Translated, it gives CASSEFTSGTGADEQYF. J is TRBJ2-7 and V is TRBV10-1, with TRBD1 matching over 10 bases. V shed 1 base, J shed 5 bases, and the junction held 11 bases outside the gene matches. This CDR3 is built from 17 residues. CDR1 WNHNN and CDR2 SYGVQD come from the germline V gene (reference sequence).

The rearrangement links TRBV25-1 to TRBJ2-1, with 7 nucleotides matching TRBD1. This CDR3 is built from 16 residues. J gave up 0 bases and V 4 bases, and 6 bases lay outside the gene matches. The germline gives CDR1 MGHDK, CDR2 SYGVNS. The CDR3 sequence: CASSGYRGLSYNEQFF. The CDR3 DNA is TGTGCCAGCAGTGGATACAGGGGCCTCTCCTACAATGAGCAGTTCTTC.

V usage is TRBV4-1 and J usage is TRBJ2-7; perhaps TRBD1 as D (6 bases). This CDR3 spans 15 amino acids. Germline values: CDR1 MGHRA, CDR2 YSYEKL. Trimming removed 0 bases at V and 4 bases at J, with 13 bases between. CDR3 coding DNA: TGCGCCAGCAGCCAAGAGCCAGGGGTCGGGTACGAGCAGTACTTC. It yields the protein CASSQEPGVGYEQYF.

This chain joins TRBV9 and TRBJ2-7; the match to TRBD1 covers 11 bases. Germline values: CDR1 SGDLS, CDR2 YYNGEE. The CDR3 contains 15 residues. J was trimmed by 5 bases and V by 0 bases; bases with no gene match: 4. The CDR3 DNA reads TGTGCCAGCAGCGTAGCCGGGACAGGGGGAGACGAGCAGTACTTC. Translating gives CASSVAGTGGDEQYF.

The CDR3 DNA is TGTGCCAGCAGCCCTCTGGTGGGGGGGGGCTACGAGCAGTACTTC. This encodes CASSPLVGGGYEQYF. The chain employs TRBV28 and TRBJ2-7; 7 bases match TRBD2. Unmatched junction bases numbered 11, after V lost 6 bases and J lost 3 bases. CDR1 is MDHEN and CDR2 is SYDVKM in the germline V gene. The CDR3 runs to 15 residues. Full variable domain (missing parts from reference TRBV28 and TRBJ2-7): DVKVTQSSRYLVKRTGEKVFLECVQDMDHENMFWYRQDPGLGLRLIYFSYDVKMKEKGDIPEGYSVSREKKERFSLILESASTNQTSMYLCASSPLVGGGYEQYFGPGTRLTVT.

The chain uses TRBV7-3 and TRBJ2-1; D is undetermined. Trimming removed 4 bases from V and 7 bases from J, with 11 bases in between. CDR3 length: 13 amino acids. Germline values: CDR1 SGHTA, CDR2 FQGTGA. DNA of the CDR3: TGTGCCAGCAGCTCCCCTACAGTGAATGAGCAGTTCTTC. This sequence encodes CASSSPTVNEQFF.

The table lists this clone with a count of one. The CDR3: CASSGGTGLSNQPQHF. The CDR3, as DNA: TGTGCCAGCAGTGGAGGGACAGGGCTAAGCAATCAGCCCCAGCATTTT. The chain recombines TRBV28 with TRBJ1-5, with 9 bases that match TRBD1. Germline V gene data show CDR1 as MDHEN and CDR2 as SYDVKM. CDR3 length: 16 residues. With 5 bases clipped from V and 1 base from J, the junction kept 6 bases outside the gene matches.

V gene TRBV7-8 combines with J gene TRBJ1-1, with D unresolved. This CDR3 region has 15 residues. V lost 1 base and J 0 bases, leaving 9 bases between the germline ends. CDR1 is SGHVS, CDR2 FQNEAQ, per germline. The CDR3 nucleotides are TGTGCCAGCAGCTTAGTTTCCAGGTTGAACACTGAAGCTTTCTTT. Translation: CASSLVSRLNTEAFF.

The gene calls are TRBV14 and TRBJ1-4, with TRBD1 matching over 7 bases. The CDR3 has 17 amino acids. With V trimmed by 0 bases and J by 0 bases, 4 bases remained unmatched. Germline CDR1 is SGHDN and CDR2 is FVKESK. The CDR3 region has the DNA TGTGCCAGCAGCCAAGAACGAGGGACAGCAACTAATGAAAAACTGTTTTTT. Protein product: CASSQERGTATNEKLFF.

The chain carries TRBV6-4 and TRBJ2-1; D is perhaps TRBD2 (5 bases). The germline CDR1 and CDR2 sequences are MRHNA and SNTAGT. The CDR3 contains 14 residues. V dropped 4 bases and J dropped 8 bases, with 15 bases sitting between them. The CDR3 spells CASSARLSLDEQFF. For the CDR3, the DNA is TGTGCCAGCAGTGCCAGACTATCCCTCGATGAGCAGTTCTTC.

This chain uses TRBV6-6 with TRBJ1-2; D is perhaps TRBD1 (6 bases). The CDR3 sequence is 12 residues long. CDR1 and CDR2 from the germline V gene are MNHNY and SVGAGI (reference sequence). The V and J ends lost 7 bases and 12 bases respectively, with 18 bases between them. This chain's CDR3 is CASTESAGVHTF. The CDR3 DNA reads TGTGCCAGCACCGAATCGGCAGGGGTCCACACCTTC.

This sequence joins TRBV7-9 and TRBJ2-5, with 7 positions matching TRBD1. This CDR3 spans 18 amino acids. J was trimmed by 7 bases and V by 1 base; bases with no gene match: 18. The germline V gene has CDR1 SEHNR and CDR2 FQNEAQ (reference sequence). The CDR3 nucleotides are TGTGCCAGCAGCTTAGGTCGGATAGACAGGGCGATCAAGGGGACCCAGTACTTC. Its translation is CASSLGRIDRAIKGTQYF.

This clone occurred once. The chain carries TRBV9 and TRBJ2-4; a possible D gene is TRBD2 (5 bases). V lost 0 bases, J lost 4 bases, and 14 bases lay in between. The germline CDR1 and CDR2 sequences are SGDLS and YYNGEE. The length of the CDR3 is 16 residues. The CDR3 DNA reads as TGTGCCAGCAGCGTAGGCGGAGGACCGGGTAAAAACATTCAGTACTTC. It yields the protein CASSVGGGPGKNIQYF.

The rearrangement links TRBV7-3 to TRBJ2-2, with D perhaps matching TRBD1 (5 bases). The germline CDR1 and CDR2 sequences are SGHTA and FQGTGA. V was trimmed by 3 bases and J by 3 bases, leaving 8 bases between them. This CDR3 spans 14 amino acids. CDR3 sequence: CASSFDSYTGELFF. CDR3 DNA: TGTGCCAGCAGCTTTGACAGCTACACCGGGGAGCTGTTTTTT.

This chain joins TRBV19 and TRBJ1-5; D remains ambiguous. Deletions cut 1 base from V and 9 bases from J, with 16 bases between. Germline CDR1 LNHDA, CDR2 SQIVND (reference sequence). The length of the CDR3 is 15 residues. CDR3: CASSIVPRLASPQHF. CDR3 nucleotides: TGTGCCAGTAGTATAGTCCCCAGGTTGGCCTCGCCCCAGCATTTT.

This clone was seen just once. V usage is TRBV4-2 and J usage is TRBJ2-4; the D gene is possibly TRBD2 (6 bases). Germline V lookup: CDR1 LGHNA, CDR2 YNFKEQ. The CDR3 covers 17 residues. The V and J ends lost 0 bases and 1 base respectively, with 13 bases between them. The CDR3 is CASSQDRRGEAKNIQYF. CDR3 sequence (DNA): TGTGCCAGCAGCCAAGATAGGCGGGGCGAGGCCAAAAACATTCAGTACTTC.

The chain combines TRBV5-6 with TRBJ2-7; D ambiguous. The CDR3 consists of 18 residues. Germline CDR1 reads SGHDT; CDR2 reads YYEEEE. Between the trimmed V and J ends, which lost 2 bases and 0 bases, there was a span of 21 bases. Here the CDR3 reads CASSFVRYGGISSYEQYF. The CDR3 DNA sequence: TGTGCCAGCAGCTTCGTAAGGTACGGCGGAATAAGCTCCTACGAGCAGTACTTC.

The chain combines TRBV5-6 with TRBJ2-7; 8 positions agree with TRBD2. Germline loops: CDR1 SGHDT, CDR2 YYEEEE. The CDR3 has 13 amino acids. Trimming took 1 base from V and 5 from J; bases not matched to a gene: 2. CDR3 DNA: TGTGCCAGCAGCTTGCTTAGCGGGGACGAGCAGTACTTC. Residues: CASSLLSGDEQYF.

The V call is TRBV9, the J call TRBJ2-7; 8 bases align to TRBD2. Germline lookup yields CDR1 SGDLS and CDR2 YYNGEE. CDR3 length: 14 amino acids. V shed 0 bases and J 7 bases; nucleotides not matched to a gene: 6. The CDR3 is CASSVEVAGGEQYF. In nucleotides, the CDR3 is TGTGCCAGCAGCGTAGAGGTGGCGGGGGGTGAGCAGTACTTC.

This clone was seen once. The CDR3 region has the DNA TGTGCCAGTAGTCCCGGTGGGAACACTGAAGCTTTCTTT. Its translation: CASSPGGNTEAFF. The chain joins TRBV19 to TRBJ1-1, with D unclear. The CDR3 is 13 amino acids. V was shortened by 5 bases and J by 1 base, with 8 bases between the two germline ends. Germline CDR1 and CDR2: LNHDA and SQIVND (reference sequence).

The V and J genes are TRBV5-1 and TRBJ2-5; 10 bases align to TRBD1. From germline, CDR1 is SGHRS and CDR2 YFSETQ. This CDR3 comprises 15 residues. V shed 2 bases and J 2 bases; nucleotides not matched to a gene: 3. CDR3 amino acids: CASSLDRGRQETQYF. The CDR3 DNA reads TGCGCCAGCAGCTTAGACAGGGGGCGTCAAGAGACCCAGTACTTC.

The chain links TRBV14 to TRBJ1-1; the match to TRBD1 covers 11 bases. The CDR3 consists of 16 residues. From germline, CDR1 is SGHDN and CDR2 FVKESK. After removal of 1 base from V and 5 bases from J, the junction contained 6 bases not matched to a gene. CDR3 coding DNA: TGTGCCAGCAGCCAAGGGACAGGGGGCTTCAGGACTGAAGCTTTCTTT. Translated, it gives CASSQGTGGFRTEAFF.

The genes are TRBV6-1 and TRBJ2-1; the match to TRBD1 covers 7 bases. Germline CDR1 MNHNS, CDR2 SASEGT. J was trimmed by 7 bases and V by 2 bases; bases with no gene match: 8. This CDR3 spans 15 amino acids. Written as DNA, the CDR3 is TGTGCCAGCAGTGAATGGGTCAGGGGGTTAAATGAGCAGTTCTTC. Translation: CASSEWVRGLNEQFF.

In its sample, this clone was seen once. The chain combines TRBV7-9 with TRBJ2-7, with D perhaps TRBD1 (6 bases). CDR1 and CDR2 from the germline V gene are SEHNR and FQNEAQ (reference sequence). The CDR3 is 14 amino acids. Trimming took 5 bases from V and 0 from J, leaving 11 bases between them. The CDR3 loop reads CASSRTVNSYEQYF. The CDR3, as DNA: TGTGCCAGCAGCCGGACAGTCAACTCCTACGAGCAGTACTTC.